Below are 13 T cell receptor beta chains sequenced from a single sample in a study of tumor-infiltrating lymphocytes in primary liver carcinoma (dated by TCRdb to between 2016 and 2019). RNA from unsorted whole blood was extracted with TRIzol reagent, and germline DNA was obtained with the DNeasy Blood & Tissue kit. The data were produced on an Illumina HiSeq 2500. A constant-region primer and ProtoScript II reverse transcriptase were used to reverse-transcribe TCRbeta-specific cDNA from roughly 0.55 ug total RNA. The TCRbeta libraries were prepared through three rounds of nested multiplex PCR following a slightly modified ARM-PCR procedure. Each of the first two PCR rounds ran for about 10 cycles using multiplex TRBV1-TRBV30 forward primers together with a Cbeta reverse primer. The public reads were quality trimmed at Q25 with fastp and then assembled into clones with MiXCR by TCRdb, keeping productive beta chains. One record per CDR3 amino acid sequence lists the most common genes and DNA. The sample records about 310,000 distinct CDR3 sequences, 58% of which are singletons. The top ten clones comprise about 18% of the sample.

Sequencing used peripheral blood. These receptor sequences come from a woman in her 30s with primary liver carcinoma and hepatitis B virus infection.

This clonotype has only a few counts. Given a much more abundant clone one base away, this may be a read error. This sequence joins TRBV29-1 and TRBJ2-5; D might be TRBD2 (6 bases). The germline CDR1 and CDR2 sequences are SQVTM and ANQGSEA. The CDR3 totals 14 residues. V was cut by 5 bases and J by 2 bases, with 15 bases left in between. As DNA, the CDR3 is TGCAGCGTTTCGAGACTAGTGCCTCAAGAGACCCAGTACTTC. This translates into CSVSRLVPQETQYF.

This clonotype came up a few times. The rearrangement links TRBV7-9 to TRBJ2-7; D call uncertain. Germline V gives CDR1 SEHNR, CDR2 FQNEAQ (reference sequence). The CDR3 extends over 12 amino acids. Trimming removed 1 base from V and 9 bases from J, with 10 bases in between. CDR3 sequence (DNA): TGTGCCAGCAGCTTAGAACTCGGCGTGCAGTACTTC. Amino acid sequence: CASSLELGVQYF. Filled out from reference TRBV7-9 and TRBJ2-7, the complete variable domain reads DTGVSQNPRHKITKRGQNVTFRCDPISEHNRLYWYRQTLGQGPEFLTYFQNEAQLEKSRLLSDRFSAERPKGSFSTLEIQRTEQGDSAMYLCASSLELGVQYFGPGTRLTVT.

To note about this clonotype: A much larger clone lies one base from this, so it may be a read error. The chain has TRBV6-2 or TRBV6-3 and TRBJ2-3; 11 nucleotides line up with TRBD2. CDR1 is MNHEY and CDR2 is SVGEGT in the germline V gene. The CDR3 sequence is 14 residues long. Unmatched junction bases numbered 5, after V lost 6 bases and J lost 6 bases. The CDR3 loop reads CASRTSGGADTQYF. The CDR3 nucleotides read TGTGCCAGCAGAACTAGCGGGGGAGCCGATACGCAGTATTTT.

For this clonotype: The junction shows a germline mismatch at one end, possibly a read error. The CDR3 nucleotides are TGTGCCAGCAACTTGGACGGAAACCCGGGGGTCCCCTACGAGCAGTACTTC. This sequence encodes CASNLDGNPGVPYEQYF. The chain is built from TRBV5-5 and TRBJ2-7; possibly TRBD2 for D (6 bases). Germline CDR1 reads SGHKS; CDR2 reads YYEKEE (reference sequence). This CDR3 is built from 17 residues.

Comments on this clonotype: At one of its ends the junction is not consistent with the germline gene, which may arise from a read error. This chain links TRBV7-8 with TRBJ1-1, with 7 bases identical to TRBD1. Germline CDR1 reads SGHVS; CDR2 reads FQNEAQ. This CDR3 is 13 amino acids long. The CDR3 loop is CANSRDRNTEAFF. As DNA, the CDR3 is TGTGCCAACAGCCGGGACAGGAACACTGAAGCTTTCTTT.

The chain couples TRBV11-2 to TRBJ2-5; perhaps TRBD2 as D (6 bases). The CDR3 sequence is 15 residues long. The germline V and J ends were trimmed by 6 bases and 5 bases, with 19 bases remaining between them. Germline values: CDR1 SGHAT, CDR2 FQNNGV. CDR3 nucleotides: TGTGCCAGCAGTTCTTCTCGGACTAACCGGGAGACCCAGTACTTC. This gives the protein CASSSSRTNRETQYF.

This chain joins TRBV4-3 and TRBJ2-1; 8 bases are a match to TRBD1. The germline CDR1 and CDR2 sequences are LGHNA and YSLEER. The CDR3 spans 16 residues. J lost 12 bases, V lost 4 bases, and 17 bases had no gene match. The CDR3 nucleotides read TGCGCCAGCAGCCGCTTCTCCTGGACAGGGATGCAAGGGCAGTTCTTC. Protein: CASSRFSWTGMQGQFF.

A remark on this clonotype: A much larger clonotype is one base distant, so this may be a read error. The rearrangement joins TRBV4-2 to TRBJ2-3, with TRBD1 matching over 7 bases. Judging by the DNA end, TRBJ1-5 fits better; the J call may be wrong. Looked up from germline, CDR1 is LGHNA and CDR2 is YNFKEQ. This CDR3 has 15 amino acids. CDR3 sequence (DNA): TGTGCCAGCAGCCAAGATTTCGGGACAGAGGACCCGCAGCATTTT. Its protein product is CASSQDFGTEDPQHF.

A note on this clonotype: A much larger clone differs by one base, so this may be a read error. The rearrangement joins TRBV10-2 to TRBJ2-7, with TRBD2 identical over 8 bases. Per the germline V gene, CDR1 is WSHSY and CDR2 is SAAADI. CDR3 length: 14 residues. V dropped 11 bases and J dropped 5; count of bases not matched to a gene: 14. The CDR3: CASNSGLVGHEQYF. The CDR3 DNA reads as TGCGCCTCTAATTCGGGACTAGTGGGACACGAGCAGTACTTC.

This chain links TRBV7-9 with TRBJ2-5, with D possibly matching TRBD2 (5 bases). CDR1 and CDR2 (germline): SEHNR, FQNEAQ (reference sequence). This CDR3 region has 15 residues. The V end was cut by 5 bases, the J end by 1 base, with 14 bases between. CDR3 coding DNA: TGTGCCAGCAGCCTTACCACTAGGACCCAAGAGACCCAGTACTTC. This encodes CASSLTTRTQETQYF.

With respect to this clonotype: Compared with germline, one end of the junction differs, possibly owing to a read error. J is TRBJ2-3 and V is TRBV6-6, with TRBD2 matching 10 bases. CDR3 size: 15 residues. CDR1 MNHNY and CDR2 SVGAGI come from the germline V gene (reference sequence). CDR3 residues: CASGPSGRATDTQYF. The CDR3 bases are TGTGCCAGCGGTCCAAGCGGGAGGGCCACAGATACACAGTATTTT.

Turning to this clonotype: At one of its ends the junction is not consistent with the germline gene, which may arise from a read error. CDR3 sequence (DNA): TGTGTCAGCAGCTTAAGCGTTACCTCACAAGAGACCCAGTACTTC. Translating it yields CVSSLSVTSQETQYF. This chain joins TRBV11-2 and TRBJ2-5, with unresolved D. Germline loops: CDR1 SGHAT, CDR2 FQNNGV. The CDR3 extends over 15 amino acids.

The chain carries TRBV11-2 and TRBJ2-7; 7 nucleotides match TRBD2. CDR1 SGHAT and CDR2 FQNNGV come from the germline V gene. The CDR3 runs to 15 residues. Trimming took 8 bases from V and 13 from J; bases not matched to a gene: 23. Written as DNA, the CDR3 is TGTGCCAGCGGCTCCTCCGGGACTATATTCTACGAACACTACTTC. Its protein is CASGSSGTIFYEHYF.